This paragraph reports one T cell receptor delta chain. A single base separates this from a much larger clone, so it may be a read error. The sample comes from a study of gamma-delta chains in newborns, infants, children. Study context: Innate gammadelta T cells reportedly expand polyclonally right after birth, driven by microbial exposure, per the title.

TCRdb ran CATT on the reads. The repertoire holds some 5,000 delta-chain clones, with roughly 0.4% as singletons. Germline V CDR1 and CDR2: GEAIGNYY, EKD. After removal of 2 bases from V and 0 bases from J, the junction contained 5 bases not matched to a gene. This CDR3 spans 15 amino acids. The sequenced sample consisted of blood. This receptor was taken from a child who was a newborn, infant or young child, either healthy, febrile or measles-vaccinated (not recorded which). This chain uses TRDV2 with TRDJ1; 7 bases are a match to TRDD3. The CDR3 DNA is TGTGCCTGTGACATGCTGGGGGGTTACACCGATAAACTCATCTTT. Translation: CACDMLGGYTDKLIF.